The source of this T cell receptor beta chain is a study of T-cell memory formation after mild COVID-19. Per germline, CDR1 SQVTM and CDR2 ANQGSEA. V lost 1 base to trimming and J lost 1 base; unmatched junction nucleotides: 7. The CDR3 covers 16 residues. A few counts support this clonotype. Antigen: not known. Study outcomes and limitations: Pre-infection memory contained some responding clones, which suggested that cross-reactive memory had joined. Day 15 to 85 contracting clones showed balanced CD4/CD8; day 15 to 37 expanders favored CD4+.

TCRdb re-derived calls from the 5' RACE reads in MiXCR, one entry per CDR3 protein. The sample lists around 250,000 distinct CDR3 sequences; around 15% were seen once. This chain links TRBV29-1 with TRBJ2-3; TRBD1 matches 8 bases. The sequenced material came from PBMCs or a T cell subset sorted from them (not recorded which). The sequence was collected from a man aged 18 to 30 who had mild COVID-19 (a few samples of this study predate the infection). Cell type and time point are not known. This chain's CDR3 is CSVEVQGAVGTDTQYF. DNA of the CDR3: TGCAGCGTTGAAGTGCAGGGGGCGGTCGGCACAGATACGCAGTATTTT.